The T cell receptor beta chain described here comes from a study of vaccination effects on CD4 cells after COVID-19. The wider study: Relative to the second dose, post-vaccine samples were obtained a median of 72 days later. Researchers reported culturing 2.1 million or so PBMC in each well, adding around 9.6 IU/ml IL-2 and 10 ug/ml peptides.

The CDR3 is 13 amino acids. Germline CDR1 reads WNHNN; CDR2 reads SYGVQD (reference sequence). V gave up 8 bases and J gave up 4 bases, with 12 bases separating them. Using immunoSEQ multiplex PCR, the repertoire was profiled, and TCRdb retains in-frame clones only, with some absent. Among roughly 41,000 clones listed, about 67% were seen once. CD4+ T cells were isolated after 10 days of culture. Two-dose vaccination with either BNT162b2 or mRNA-1273 was given to the participants. Vaccine recipients had no previous SARS-CoV-2 infection; their nucleocapsid antibodies were negative. Half-medium changes using IL-2 medium occurred on days 3 and 7. To note about this clone: Its antigen is not identified.

The V gene is TRBV10-1, the J gene TRBJ2-1; D is possibly TRBD1 (6 bases). This clonotype was sampled from a human donor who received a COVID-19 vaccine. The specimen was CD4+ T cells from PBMCs cultured without peptide, collected after COVID-19 vaccination. CDR3 residues: CASGRTAYNEQFF. CDR3 bases: TGCGCCAGCGGAAGGACAGCGTACAATGAGCAGTTCTTC.